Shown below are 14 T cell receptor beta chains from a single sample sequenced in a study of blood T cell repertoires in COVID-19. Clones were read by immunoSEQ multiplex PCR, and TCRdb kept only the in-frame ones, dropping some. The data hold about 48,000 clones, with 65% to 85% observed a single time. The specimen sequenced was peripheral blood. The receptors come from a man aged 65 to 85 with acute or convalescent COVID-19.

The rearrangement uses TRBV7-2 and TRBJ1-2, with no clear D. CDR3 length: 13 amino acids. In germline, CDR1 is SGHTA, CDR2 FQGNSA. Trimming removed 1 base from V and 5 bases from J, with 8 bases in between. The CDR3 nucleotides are TGTGCCAGCAGCTTAGGGGCCGAGTATGGCTACACCTTC. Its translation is CASSLGAEYGYTF. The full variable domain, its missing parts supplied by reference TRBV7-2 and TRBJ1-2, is GAGVSQSPSNKVTEKGKDVELRCDPISGHTALYWYRQSLGQGLEFLIYFQGNSAPDKSGLPSDRFSAERTGGSVSTLTIQRTQQEDSAVYLCASSLGAEYGYTFGSGTRLTVV.

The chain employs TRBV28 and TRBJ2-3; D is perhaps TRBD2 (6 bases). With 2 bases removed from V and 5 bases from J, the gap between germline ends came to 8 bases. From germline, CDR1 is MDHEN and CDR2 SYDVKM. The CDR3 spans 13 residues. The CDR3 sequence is CASSLAGRDTQYF. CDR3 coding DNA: TGTGCCAGCAGTTTAGCGGGACGAGATACGCAGTATTTT. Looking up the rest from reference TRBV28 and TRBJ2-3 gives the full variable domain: DVKVTQSSRYLVKRTGEKVFLECVQDMDHENMFWYRQDPGLGLRLIYFSYDVKMKEKGDIPEGYSVSREKKERFSLILESASTNQTSMYLCASSLAGRDTQYFGPGTRLTVL.

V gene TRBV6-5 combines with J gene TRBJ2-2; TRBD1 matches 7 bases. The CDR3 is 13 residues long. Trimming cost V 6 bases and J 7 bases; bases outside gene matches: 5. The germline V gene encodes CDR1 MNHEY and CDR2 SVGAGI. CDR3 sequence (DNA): TGTGCCAGCAGCAGGGGGTCGGGCGGGGAGCTGTTTTTT. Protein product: CASSRGSGGELFF.

This chain's CDR3 is CASSLVYLYNEQFF. CDR3 sequence (DNA): TGTGCCAGCAGCTTGGTCTACCTATACAATGAGCAGTTCTTC. The chain joins TRBV5-6 to TRBJ2-1; D unresolved. Germline lookup yields CDR1 SGHDT and CDR2 YYEEEE. The CDR3 runs 14 residues. The germline V and J ends were trimmed by 0 bases and 4 bases, with 8 bases remaining between them.

The CDR3 DNA sequence: TGTGCCAGTAGTATTGTCAGAGGAAACTATGGCTACACCTTC. Protein product: CASSIVRGNYGYTF. The genes are TRBV19 and TRBJ1-2, with unresolved D. The CDR3 sequence is 14 residues long. Trimming pared 3 bases from V and 2 bases from J, leaving 10 bases between. CDR1 and CDR2 from the germline V gene are LNHDA and SQIVND (reference sequence).

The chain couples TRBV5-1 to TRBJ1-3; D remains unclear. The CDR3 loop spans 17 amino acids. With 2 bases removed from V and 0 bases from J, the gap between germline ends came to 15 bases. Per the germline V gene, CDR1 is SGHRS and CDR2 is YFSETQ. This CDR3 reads CASSFGGSTDSGNTIYF. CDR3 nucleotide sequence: TGCGCCAGCAGCTTTGGAGGGTCCACCGACTCTGGAAACACCATATATTTT.

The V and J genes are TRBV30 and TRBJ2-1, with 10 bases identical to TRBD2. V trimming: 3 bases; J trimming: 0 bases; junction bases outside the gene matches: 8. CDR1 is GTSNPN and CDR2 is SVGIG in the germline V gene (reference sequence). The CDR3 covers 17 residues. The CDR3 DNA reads TGTGCCTGGAGAAAAGCGGGGGGGCGTAGCTCCTACAATGAGCAGTTCTTC. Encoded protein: CAWRKAGGRSSYNEQFF.

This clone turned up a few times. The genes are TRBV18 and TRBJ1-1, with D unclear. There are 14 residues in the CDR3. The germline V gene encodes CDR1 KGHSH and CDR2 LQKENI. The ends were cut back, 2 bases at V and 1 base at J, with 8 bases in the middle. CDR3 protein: CASSPGRQNTEAFF. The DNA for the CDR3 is TGTGCCAGCTCACCAGGGCGTCAGAACACTGAAGCTTTCTTT.

The CDR3 region is CASRPPRGSYNEQFF. The CDR3 DNA reads as TGTGCCAGCAGGCCCCCTAGAGGGTCCTACAATGAGCAGTTCTTC. The V gene is TRBV6-5, the J gene TRBJ2-1, with D perhaps matching TRBD2 (5 bases). The germline V gene has CDR1 MNHEY and CDR2 SVGAGI. V was cut by 6 bases and J by 1 base, with 13 bases left in between. This CDR3 is 15 amino acids long.

In nucleotides, the CDR3 is TGTGCCTGGAAGCGGGTCTCCTACAATGAGCAGTTCTTC. Encoded protein: CAWKRVSYNEQFF. J is TRBJ2-1 and V is TRBV30, with D tentatively TRBD2 (6 bases). This CDR3 comprises 13 residues. V dropped 4 bases and J dropped 0 bases, with 7 bases sitting between them. Germline loops: CDR1 GTSNPN, CDR2 SVGIG (reference sequence).

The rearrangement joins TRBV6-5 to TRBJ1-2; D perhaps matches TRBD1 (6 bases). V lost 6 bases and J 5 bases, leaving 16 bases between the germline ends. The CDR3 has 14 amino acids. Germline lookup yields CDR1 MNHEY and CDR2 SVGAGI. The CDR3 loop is CASSGSAGVYGYTF. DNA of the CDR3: TGTGCCAGCAGCGGCTCCGCAGGGGTATATGGCTACACCTTC.

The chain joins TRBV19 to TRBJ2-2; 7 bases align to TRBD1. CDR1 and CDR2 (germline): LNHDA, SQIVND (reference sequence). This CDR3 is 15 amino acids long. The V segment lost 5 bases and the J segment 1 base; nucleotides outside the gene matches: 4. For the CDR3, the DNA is TGTGCCAGTAGTCCTGGGACAGTGAACACCGGGGAGCTGTTTTTT. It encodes CASSPGTVNTGELFF.

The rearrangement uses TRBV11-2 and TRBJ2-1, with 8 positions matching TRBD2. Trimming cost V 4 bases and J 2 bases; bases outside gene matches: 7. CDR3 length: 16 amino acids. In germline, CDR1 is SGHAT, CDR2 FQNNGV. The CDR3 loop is CASSSWTGGPYNEQFF. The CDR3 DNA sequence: TGTGCCAGCAGCTCCTGGACGGGAGGGCCCTACAATGAGCAGTTCTTC.

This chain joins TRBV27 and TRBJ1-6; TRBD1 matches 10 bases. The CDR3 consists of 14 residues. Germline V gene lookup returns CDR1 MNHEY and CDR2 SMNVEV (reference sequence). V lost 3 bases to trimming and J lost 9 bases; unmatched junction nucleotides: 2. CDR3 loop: CASSFDRGPSPLHF. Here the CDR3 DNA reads TGTGCCAGCAGTTTCGACAGGGGGCCTTCACCCCTCCACTTT.